This TCR beta chain was profiled in a study of blood T cells in healthy people across ages. Study-wide context: Template switching captured about one barcoded beta molecule per two T cells. Study-level findings and limits: Donor CMV status was unknown, possibly confounding expanded clonotype changes. Getting older went along with TCR beta diversity per million T cells dropping roughly linearly.

The use of a sample-barcoded 5' primer and a J-beta primer mix characterized a second PCR of roughly 6 to 11 cycles. TCRdb used MiXCR to reprocess the 5' RACE reads, holding one entry per CDR3 protein. The sample has about 570,000 distinct CDR3 sequences; 25% to 30% are singletons. For this clonotype: Its matching antigen is unknown.

CDR3 length: 14 residues. Trimming took 6 bases from V and 3 from J, leaving 13 bases between them. The V gene's germline CDR1 is KGHSH and CDR2 LQKENI. The sample comprised blood. The chain has TRBV18 and TRBJ2-3; D is unresolved. The receptor was derived from a woman in her 70s in good health. CDR3 loop: CASSPPLGTDTQYF. CDR3 sequence (DNA): TGTGCCAGCTCCCCCCCGTTGGGGACAGATACGCAGTATTTT.